Presented here are 15 T cell receptor beta chains from one specimen sequenced in a study of regulatory T cells in long-lasting Graves disease. Time point given: newly diagnosed GD, antithyroid drugs for less than 3 months. PBMC-derived RNA was used for the TCR library. Library construction for TCR beta used iRepertoire HTBI primers and Arm-PCR of CDR3 regions. TCRdb re-called the multiplex PCR reads with MiXCR, one entry per CDR3 protein. The table lists around 400,000 distinct CDR3 sequences, around 15% of them singletons. The material sequenced was peripheral blood mononuclear cells (PBMCs), taken at new diagnosis, from a patient treated with antithyroid drugs. These receptor sequences come from a female donor with Graves disease.

This clonotype was seen at least ten times. The gene calls are TRBV5-6 and TRBJ2-1; TRBD1 agrees at 7 bases. The CDR3 covers 14 residues. CDR1 is SGHDT and CDR2 is YYEEEE in the germline V gene. Trimming cost V 2 bases and J 6 bases; bases outside gene matches: 5. The CDR3 DNA reads as TGTGCCAGCAGCTTCTACAGGGGTAGCAATGAGCAGTTCTTC. It translates to CASSFYRGSNEQFF.

The table lists this clonotype with many counts. The V call is TRBV5-1, the J call TRBJ1-1; the match to TRBD1 covers 8 bases. This CDR3 comprises 15 residues. The ends lost 4 bases at V and 1 base at J; junction bases unmatched: 6. The germline CDR1 and CDR2 sequences are SGHRS and YFSETQ. CDR3 sequence: CASSLRTGRNTEAFF. For the CDR3, the DNA is TGCGCCAGCAGCCTCCGGACAGGGAGGAACACTGAAGCTTTCTTT.

The rearrangement uses TRBV6-1 and TRBJ2-5; TRBD2 agrees at 10 bases. This CDR3 is built from 18 residues. CDR1 is MNHNS and CDR2 is SASEGT in the germline V gene. J gave up 5 bases and V 5 bases, and 17 bases lay outside the gene matches. The CDR3 sequence: CASSYGRLAGVLDETQYF. DNA of the CDR3: TGTGCCAGCAGTTACGGGAGGCTAGCGGGAGTGCTCGACGAGACCCAGTACTTC.

The count of this clonotype is one. The rearrangement uses TRBV12-3 or TRBV12-4 and TRBJ2-5; 11 bases fit TRBD2. V shed 5 bases, J shed 1 base, and the junction held 9 bases outside the gene matches. The CDR3 loop spans 17 amino acids. The CDR3 DNA follows: TGTGCCAGCAGTCCAGAGACTAGCGGGAACTCCCAAGAGACCCAGTACTTC. Its translation is CASSPETSGNSQETQYF.

Many counts were recorded for this clonotype. The rearrangement joins TRBV13 to TRBJ2-3; 13 bases line up with TRBD2. Germline CDR1 PRHDT, CDR2 FYEKMQ (reference sequence). The CDR3 sequence is 15 residues long. The V and J ends lost 5 bases and 10 bases, in that order; junction bases with no gene match: 9. CDR3: CASSRSGLAGVAQYF. In nucleotides, the CDR3 is TGTGCCAGCAGCCGATCAGGACTAGCGGGAGTGGCGCAGTATTTT.

This clonotype has just a few counts. J is TRBJ1-1 and V is TRBV9; D unresolved. Per germline, CDR1 SGDLS and CDR2 YYNGEE. The CDR3 contains 13 residues. The V end lost 3 bases, the J end lost 0 bases, and 6 bases lay between the germline ends. In DNA, the CDR3 is TGTGCCAGCAGCGCTGCAATGAACACTGAAGCTTTCTTT. It translates to CASSAAMNTEAFF.

This clonotype was recorded once. This CDR3 is CASTGELRETQYF. In DNA, the CDR3 is TGTGCCAGCACCGGGGAACTTCGAGAGACCCAGTACTTC. V is TRBV28 and J is TRBJ2-5; weak D call: TRBD2 (5 bases). Germline CDR1 MDHEN, CDR2 SYDVKM. V was shortened by 7 bases and J by 4 bases, with 13 bases between the two germline ends. The CDR3 length is 13 residues. Using reference TRBV28 and TRBJ2-5 for the parts outside the CDR3, the full variable domain is DVKVTQSSRYLVKRTGEKVFLECVQDMDHENMFWYRQDPGLGLRLIYFSYDVKMKEKGDIPEGYSVSREKKERFSLILESASTNQTSMYLCASTGELRETQYFGPGTRLLVL.

This clonotype was counted many times. V usage is TRBV27 and J usage is TRBJ1-5; D might be TRBD1 (6 bases). In germline, CDR1 is MNHEY, CDR2 SMNVEV (reference sequence). Trimming stripped 10 bases from V and 7 bases from J, with 20 bases between. The CDR3 has 14 amino acids. The CDR3 sequence: CATRGPGRWQPQHF. The CDR3 DNA reads as TGTGCCACCAGGGGCCCCGGGAGATGGCAGCCCCAGCATTTT.

The chain couples TRBV18 to TRBJ1-1; TRBD1 is a possible D gene (6 bases). V was pared by 6 bases and J by 6 bases, with 20 bases between. Germline V gives CDR1 KGHSH, CDR2 LQKENI. The CDR3 has 15 amino acids. The DNA of the CDR3 is TGTGCCAGCTCCCCCTCTGGGGGCAGGTCCCCTGAAGCTTTCTTT. It specifies CASSPSGGRSPEAFF.

Many counts were recorded for this clonotype. The chain couples TRBV7-9 to TRBJ2-7, with TRBD1 as a possible D gene (5 bases). The CDR3 totals 16 residues. Trimming cost V 4 bases and J 2 bases, with 18 bases left between them. From germline, CDR1 is SEHNR and CDR2 FQNEAQ (reference sequence). CDR3 residues: CASSSDGHSPPYEQYF. In DNA, the CDR3 is TGTGCCAGCAGCTCCGACGGACACAGTCCCCCCTACGAGCAGTACTTC. The full variable domain, with the rest looked up from reference TRBV7-9 and TRBJ2-7, is DTGVSQNPRHKITKRGQNVTFRCDPISEHNRLYWYRQTLGQGPEFLTYFQNEAQLEKSRLLSDRFSAERPKGSFSTLEIQRTEQGDSAMYLCASSSDGHSPPYEQYFGPGTRLTVT.

Many counts were recorded for this clonotype. J is TRBJ1-4 and V is TRBV14, with TRBD1 matching over 11 bases. The V and J ends lost 3 bases and 7 bases, in that order; junction bases with no gene match: 7. This CDR3 has 16 amino acids. Germline assignment: CDR1 SGHDN and CDR2 FVKESK. CDR3 sequence reads: CASSHSMDRGREKLFF. The CDR3 DNA follows: TGTGCCAGCAGCCACTCAATGGACAGGGGGCGTGAAAAACTGTTTTTT.

This clonotype was detected many times. J is TRBJ1-5 and V is TRBV2; D is perhaps TRBD1 (5 bases). V was trimmed by 7 bases and J by 4 bases, leaving 14 bases between them. This CDR3 contains 14 residues. Per the germline V gene, CDR1 is SNHLY and CDR2 is FYNNEI. The CDR3 DNA reads as TGTGCCAGCAACTTCGGGGGGGGGAATCAGCCCCAGCATTTT. This gives the protein CASNFGGGNQPQHF. The entire variable domain, with the rest obtained from reference TRBV2 and TRBJ1-5, is as follows: EPEVTQTPSHQVTQMGQEVILRCVPISNHLYFYWYRQILGQKVEFLVSFYNNEISEKSEIFDDQFSVERPDGSNFTLKIRSTKLEDSAMYFCASNFGGGNQPQHFGDGTRLSIL.

This clonotype was recorded a few times. The chain links TRBV29-1 to TRBJ1-1; 7 nucleotides line up with TRBD1. The CDR3 extends over 15 amino acids. Germline V CDR1 and CDR2: SQVTM, ANQGSEA. With V trimmed by 1 base and J by 2 bases, 7 bases remained unmatched. The DNA for the CDR3 is TGCAGCGTTGAAGGGGGACAGATAAAAAACACTGAAGCTTTCTTT. This translates into CSVEGGQIKNTEAFF.

This clonotype was counted ten times or more. V is TRBV15 and J is TRBJ1-2; D is unresolved. V was trimmed by 5 bases and J by 8 bases, leaving 15 bases between them. Germline V gene data show CDR1 as LNHNV and CDR2 as YYDKDF (reference sequence). This CDR3 is 13 amino acids long. The CDR3 region has the DNA TGTGCCACCAGCCCCCCCTTCTATGTGGGCTACACCTTC. Translating it yields CATSPPFYVGYTF.

A few counts support this clonotype. The chain uses TRBV27 and TRBJ2-5, with D perhaps TRBD1 (5 bases). Germline V gene lookup returns CDR1 MNHEY and CDR2 SMNVEV (reference sequence). V was shortened by 3 bases and J by 3 bases, with 17 bases between the two germline ends. The CDR3 contains 16 residues. CDR3 nucleotide sequence: TGTGCCAGCAGTTTCAAAGGGGCAGGGCAAAAAGAGACCCAGTACTTC. Its protein is CASSFKGAGQKETQYF.